The next 30 T cell receptor beta chains were all read from a single sample in a study of CD8 T cells in Susac syndrome. After extraction with the RNeasy kit, roughly 0.45 to 1 ug of the RNA was reverse transcribed using random hexamers. TCRdb processed the immunoSEQ multiplex PCR reads anew with MiXCR; each CDR3 protein has one entry. The sample has approximately 180,000 distinct CDR3 sequences, approximately 96% seen once. Source material: CD4+ T cells from PBMCs. Receptors were obtained from a human donor with multiple sclerosis.

The rearrangement links TRBV2 to TRBJ2-2; no clear D. Trimming removed 9 bases at V and 2 bases at J, with 13 bases between. This CDR3 is 14 amino acids long. Germline CDR1 and CDR2: SNHLY and FYNNEI. CDR3 in amino acids: CASIRHTNTGELFF. The CDR3 nucleotides are TGTGCCAGTATACGACATACCAACACCGGGGAGCTGTTTTTT.

The V call is TRBV20-1, the J call TRBJ2-3; 8 bases match TRBD1. The CDR3 is 14 amino acids. Trimming took 6 bases from V and 0 from J; bases not matched to a gene: 5. Germline V CDR1 and CDR2: DFQATT, SNEGSKA (reference sequence). CDR3 in amino acids: CSAKDRESTDTQYF. The CDR3 DNA is TGCAGTGCCAAGGACAGGGAAAGCACAGATACGCAGTATTTT.

The rearrangement uses TRBV7-3 and TRBJ2-5; weak D call: TRBD1 (6 bases). V was trimmed by 4 bases and J by 3 bases, leaving 15 bases between them. The germline V gene has CDR1 SGHTA and CDR2 FQGTGA. The CDR3 totals 15 residues. The CDR3 DNA reads as TGTGCCAGCAGCTCCGGACAGCTGGGGGAAGAGACCCAGTACTTC. It yields the protein CASSSGQLGEETQYF.

The chain couples TRBV20-1 to TRBJ2-3; no clear D. Germline V gene lookup returns CDR1 DFQATT and CDR2 SNEGSKA (reference sequence). There are 14 residues in the CDR3. Trimming removed 0 bases from V and 0 bases from J, with 7 bases in between. The CDR3 spells CSAREHLSTDTQYF. The DNA for the CDR3 is TGCAGTGCTAGAGAGCACTTGAGCACAGATACGCAGTATTTT.

V is TRBV4-3 and J is TRBJ2-2, with D perhaps matching TRBD2 (5 bases). Trimming shortened V by 0 bases and J by 7 bases, and 9 bases separated the two germline ends. The germline CDR1 and CDR2 sequences are LGHNA and YSLEER. This CDR3 spans 14 amino acids. Here the CDR3 reads CASSQEGRYGELFF. In nucleotides, the CDR3 is TGCGCCAGCAGCCAAGAAGGGAGATACGGGGAGCTGTTTTTT.

This sequence joins TRBV29-1 and TRBJ2-1, with D tentatively TRBD1 (6 bases). Trimming pared 4 bases from V and 7 bases from J, leaving 11 bases between. Germline lookup yields CDR1 SQVTM and CDR2 ANQGSEA. CDR3 length: 12 residues. The CDR3 sequence is CSVARGVNEQFF. Written as DNA, the CDR3 is TGCAGCGTTGCCAGGGGCGTTAATGAGCAGTTCTTC.

The V and J genes are TRBV30 and TRBJ2-7; TRBD1 matches at 8 bases. V lost 4 bases, J lost 3 bases, and 5 bases stayed unmatched. Germline CDR1 reads GTSNPN; CDR2 reads SVGIG (reference sequence). The CDR3 runs 13 residues. This CDR3 reads CAWNGDRNYEQYF. The CDR3, as DNA: TGTGCCTGGAATGGGGACAGGAACTACGAGCAGTACTTC.

This chain links TRBV2 with TRBJ2-5; D is unresolved. CDR3 length equals 13 residues. CDR1 SNHLY and CDR2 FYNNEI come from the germline V gene. V was shortened by 3 bases and J by 2 bases, with 7 bases between the two germline ends. For the CDR3, the DNA is TGTGCCAGCAGTGATGACCTACAAGAGACCCAGTACTTC. It codes for CASSDDLQETQYF.

V usage is TRBV12-5 and J usage is TRBJ1-1, with TRBD1 as a possible D gene (5 bases). V was cut by 2 bases and J by 3 bases, with 10 bases left in between. The CDR3 spans 14 residues. Germline V lookup: CDR1 LGHNT, CDR2 FRNRAP. The CDR3 loop reads CASGLSLGDTEAFF. The CDR3 DNA sequence: TGTGCTAGTGGTTTGTCCCTGGGGGACACTGAAGCTTTCTTT.

V and J are TRBV30 and TRBJ1-1; possibly TRBD1 for D (5 bases). V gave up 0 bases and J gave up 5 bases, with 13 bases separating them. The CDR3 covers 14 residues. Germline CDR1 GTSNPN, CDR2 SVGIG (reference sequence). The CDR3 nucleotides read TGTGCCTGGAGTGTAACGAGGGGATCAACTGAAGCTTTCTTT. It yields the protein CAWSVTRGSTEAFF.

The CDR3 sequence is CSALDRATEAFF. The CDR3 bases are TGCAGTGCTTTGGACAGGGCCACTGAAGCTTTCTTT. The V gene is TRBV20-1, the J gene TRBJ1-1, with 8 bases aligning to TRBD1. V gave up 5 bases and J gave up 4 bases; unmatched junction bases: 3. The CDR3 sequence is 12 residues long. The germline V gene encodes CDR1 DFQATT and CDR2 SNEGSKA (reference sequence).

This sequence joins TRBV30 and TRBJ2-3, with D tentatively TRBD1 (5 bases). Trimming left V 0 bases short and J 0 bases short, with 13 bases between. The germline V gene encodes CDR1 GTSNPN and CDR2 SVGIG (reference sequence). The CDR3 is made up of 16 amino acids. In DNA form, the CDR3 reads TGTGCCTGGAGTGTCTGGGGCGGCACCAGCACAGATACGCAGTATTTT. Its protein is CAWSVWGGTSTDTQYF.

The gene calls are TRBV15 and TRBJ1-2; D might be TRBD1 (5 bases). Germline CDR1 LNHNV, CDR2 YYDKDF (reference sequence). The CDR3 runs to 13 residues. Trimming shortened V by 4 bases and J by 2 bases, and 8 bases separated the two germline ends. CDR3: CATSTGGNYGYTF. For the CDR3, the DNA is TGTGCCACCAGCACTGGGGGGAACTATGGCTACACCTTC.

J is TRBJ1-2 and V is TRBV23-1, with D uncertain. TRBV23-1 is reported as an ORF; its role is uncertain. The V end was cut by 0 bases, the J end by 3 bases, with 11 bases between. The CDR3 runs to 15 residues. The CDR3 is CASSQSSPGYYGYTF. The CDR3 DNA is TGCGCCAGCAGTCAATCGAGTCCGGGATACTATGGCTACACCTTC.

V and J are TRBV28 and TRBJ2-7; D is unresolved. Germline-derived CDR1 and CDR2 are MDHEN and SYDVKM. The CDR3 spans 14 residues. V dropped 6 bases and J dropped 2 bases, with 14 bases sitting between them. Here the CDR3 reads CASSRPGEPYEQYF. The CDR3 DNA follows: TGTGCCAGCAGCCGTCCTGGGGAACCCTACGAGCAGTACTTC.

This chain connects TRBV4-1 to TRBJ1-2; TRBD1 matches at 8 bases. The CDR3 is 15 amino acids. Germline-derived CDR1 and CDR2 are MGHRA and YSYEKL. J lost 4 bases, V lost 1 base, and 5 bases had no gene match. DNA for the CDR3: TGCGCCAGCAGCCAAGCGGACAGGGAGGTCTATGGCTACACCTTC. It codes for CASSQADREVYGYTF.

This chain connects TRBV4-1 to TRBJ2-5; D gene unclear. CDR1 is MGHRA, CDR2 YSYEKL, per germline. CDR3 size: 13 residues. V lost 5 bases and J 7 bases, leaving 14 bases between the germline ends. This chain's CDR3 is CASSSAGVGTQYF. The CDR3 DNA sequence: TGCGCCAGCAGCTCGGCCGGTGTCGGGACCCAGTACTTC.

The chain uses TRBV19 and TRBJ1-1; the D is unclear. The ends were cut back, 7 bases at V and 4 bases at J, with 10 bases in the middle. Germline CDR1 reads LNHDA; CDR2 reads SQIVND (reference sequence). The CDR3 is 12 residues long. The CDR3 is CASIGDTTEAFF. In nucleotides, the CDR3 is TGTGCCAGTATTGGGGATACCACTGAAGCTTTCTTT. Drawing the rest from reference TRBV19 and TRBJ1-1, the complete variable domain is DGGITQSPKYLFRKEGQNVTLSCEQNLNHDAMYWYRQDPGQGLRLIYYSQIVNDFQKGDIAEGYSVSREKKESFPLTVTSAQKNPTAFYLCASIGDTTEAFFGQGTRLTVV.

J is TRBJ1-1 and V is TRBV7-9; possible D gene TRBD1, 5 bases. The V gene lost 5 bases and the J gene lost 0 bases, with 10 bases spanning the gap. The CDR3 is made up of 14 amino acids. From germline, CDR1 is SEHNR and CDR2 FQNEAQ (reference sequence). CDR3 nucleotide sequence: TGTGCCAGCAGCCGGGACGGATTGAACACTGAAGCTTTCTTT. As protein: CASSRDGLNTEAFF.

The rearrangement uses TRBV28 and TRBJ1-2, with a weak D call TRBD1 (5 bases). Trimming left V 5 bases short and J 4 bases short, with 17 bases between. CDR1 MDHEN and CDR2 SYDVKM come from the germline V gene. The CDR3 covers 15 residues. The CDR3 region is CASSPPARDGYGYTF. The CDR3 DNA reads as TGTGCCAGCAGTCCCCCGGCCCGGGACGGCTATGGCTACACCTTC.

The V call is TRBV20-1, the J call TRBJ2-7; 12 nucleotides align to TRBD1. V lost 5 bases, J lost 6 bases, and 8 bases stayed unmatched. The CDR3 totals 14 residues. Germline loops: CDR1 DFQATT, CDR2 SNEGSKA (reference sequence). CDR3 amino acids: CSAVGGTGGFEQYF. The CDR3 bases are TGCAGTGCTGTCGGTGGGACAGGGGGCTTCGAGCAGTACTTC.

The chain uses TRBV4-1 and TRBJ1-3, with D hard to call. Germline assignment: CDR1 MGHRA and CDR2 YSYEKL. The V end was cut by 3 bases, the J end by 3 bases, with 12 bases between. The CDR3 runs 15 residues. CDR3 protein: CASSHSPDGGNTIYF. The DNA for the CDR3 is TGCGCCAGCAGCCATAGTCCGGACGGTGGAAACACCATATATTTT.

J is TRBJ2-7 and V is TRBV7-9; 7 nucleotides align to TRBD1. CDR3 length equals 14 residues. Germline CDR1 and CDR2: SEHNR and FQNEAQ (reference sequence). Unmatched junction bases numbered 2, after V lost 3 bases and J lost 0 bases. The CDR3 DNA reads as TGTGCCAGCAGCTTGACAGGGACCTCCTACGAGCAGTACTTC. Protein sequence: CASSLTGTSYEQYF. The full variable domain, in which reference TRBV7-9 and TRBJ2-7 provide the parts outside the CDR3, is DTGVSQNPRHKITKRGQNVTFRCDPISEHNRLYWYRQTLGQGPEFLTYFQNEAQLEKSRLLSDRFSAERPKGSFSTLEIQRTEQGDSAMYLCASSLTGTSYEQYFGPGTRLTVT.

The rearrangement joins TRBV29-1 to TRBJ1-1, with D hard to call. The CDR3 consists of 17 residues. V shed 1 base and J shed 7 bases, with 25 bases lying between them. The germline V gene encodes CDR1 SQVTM and CDR2 ANQGSEA. The CDR3 reads CSVEGGLGVEPVFEAFF. Written as DNA, the CDR3 is TGCAGCGTTGAAGGGGGTCTGGGAGTTGAACCTGTCTTTGAAGCTTTCTTT.

The chain is built from TRBV7-8 and TRBJ2-7, with 7 bases that match TRBD2. The CDR3 has 15 amino acids. CDR1 and CDR2 (germline): SGHVS, FQNEAQ. V was pared by 5 bases and J by 2 bases, with 9 bases of the junction left unmatched. CDR3 sequence: CASSPGDYQTYEQYF. CDR3 in DNA: TGTGCCAGCAGCCCTGGGGACTACCAAACCTACGAGCAGTACTTC.

The J gene is TRBJ1-2, the V gene TRBV29-1; maybe TRBD1 (5 bases). The V end was cut by 5 bases, the J end by 7 bases, with 14 bases between. This CDR3 spans 12 amino acids. Per the germline V gene, CDR1 is SQVTM and CDR2 is ANQGSEA. The DNA of the CDR3 is TGCAGCGTTTTCTGGGAAGGGGTTGGCTACACCTTC. Its protein product is CSVFWEGVGYTF.

This rearrangement joins TRBV30 to TRBJ1-1; perhaps TRBD1 as D (6 bases). Trimming removed 2 bases from V and 0 bases from J, with 10 bases in between. CDR3 length: 14 residues. CDR1 and CDR2 from the germline V gene are GTSNPN and SVGIG (reference sequence). The CDR3, as DNA: TGTGCCTGGAGTCGGGACACTTTGAACACTGAAGCTTTCTTT. Amino acids: CAWSRDTLNTEAFF.

The chain uses TRBV28 and TRBJ2-5, with 7 bases fitting TRBD2. Germline trimming cut 8 bases from V and 4 bases from J; bases unmatched to any gene: 4. CDR1 and CDR2 from the germline V gene are MDHEN and SYDVKM. The CDR3 runs 12 residues. The CDR3 sequence is CASGAGVETQYF. The CDR3 region has the DNA TGTGCCAGCGGCGCGGGGGTAGAGACCCAGTACTTC.

The chain couples TRBV28 to TRBJ1-2, with 7 bases identical to TRBD1. Trimming cost V 3 bases and J 4 bases; bases outside gene matches: 5. The CDR3 has 14 amino acids. The germline CDR1 and CDR2 sequences are MDHEN and SYDVKM. CDR3 DNA sequence: TGTGCCAGCAGTTTGGGACAGCAACTCTATGGCTACACCTTC. It is translated as CASSLGQQLYGYTF.

This clonotype is a singleton in its sample. The chain has TRBV20-1 and TRBJ1-2; D is unclear. This CDR3 contains 13 residues. Germline CDR1 is DFQATT and CDR2 is SNEGSKA (reference sequence). Trimming removed 0 bases at V and 8 bases at J, with 13 bases between. The DNA for the CDR3 is TGCAGTGCTAGAGATGAGACGGATGCAGGCTACACCTTC. It yields the protein CSARDETDAGYTF.